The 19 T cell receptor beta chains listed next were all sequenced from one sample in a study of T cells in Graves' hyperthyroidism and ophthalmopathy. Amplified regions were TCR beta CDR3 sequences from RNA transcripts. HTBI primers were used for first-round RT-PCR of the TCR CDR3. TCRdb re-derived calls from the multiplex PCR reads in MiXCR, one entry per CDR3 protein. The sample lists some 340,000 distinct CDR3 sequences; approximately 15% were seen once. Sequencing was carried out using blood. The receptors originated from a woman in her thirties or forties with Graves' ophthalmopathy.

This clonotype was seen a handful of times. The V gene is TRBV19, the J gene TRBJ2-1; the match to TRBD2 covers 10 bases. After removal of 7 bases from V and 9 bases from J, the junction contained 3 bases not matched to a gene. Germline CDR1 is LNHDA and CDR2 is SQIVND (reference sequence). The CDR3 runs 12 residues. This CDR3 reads CASTIAGGEQFF. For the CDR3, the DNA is TGTGCCAGTACCATAGCGGGAGGTGAGCAGTTCTTC.

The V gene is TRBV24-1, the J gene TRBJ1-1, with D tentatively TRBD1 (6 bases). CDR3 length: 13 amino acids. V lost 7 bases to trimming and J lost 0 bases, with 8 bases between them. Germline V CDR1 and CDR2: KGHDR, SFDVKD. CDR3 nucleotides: TGTGCCACCAGGGACAGATTGAACACTGAAGCTTTCTTT. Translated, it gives CATRDRLNTEAFF.

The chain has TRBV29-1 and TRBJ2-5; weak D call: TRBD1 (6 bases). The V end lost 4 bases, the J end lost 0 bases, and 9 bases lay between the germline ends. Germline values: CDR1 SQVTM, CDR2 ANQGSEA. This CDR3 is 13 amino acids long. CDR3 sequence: CSVAQGNQETQYF. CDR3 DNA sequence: TGCAGCGTTGCACAGGGTAACCAAGAGACCCAGTACTTC.

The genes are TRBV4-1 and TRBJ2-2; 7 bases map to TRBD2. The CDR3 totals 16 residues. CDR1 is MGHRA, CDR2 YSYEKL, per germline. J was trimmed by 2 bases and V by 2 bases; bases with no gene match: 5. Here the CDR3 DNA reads TGCGCCAGCAGCCAACCGGGACTACCTAACACCGGGGAGCTGTTTTTT. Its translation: CASSQPGLPNTGELFF.

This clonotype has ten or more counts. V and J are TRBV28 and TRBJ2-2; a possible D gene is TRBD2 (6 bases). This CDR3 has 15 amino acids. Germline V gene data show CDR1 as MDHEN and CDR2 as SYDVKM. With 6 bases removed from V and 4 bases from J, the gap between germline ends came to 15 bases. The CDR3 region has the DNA TGTGCCAGCAGCCTTGCGGGGCCAACCACCGGGGAGCTGTTTTTT. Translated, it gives CASSLAGPTTGELFF.

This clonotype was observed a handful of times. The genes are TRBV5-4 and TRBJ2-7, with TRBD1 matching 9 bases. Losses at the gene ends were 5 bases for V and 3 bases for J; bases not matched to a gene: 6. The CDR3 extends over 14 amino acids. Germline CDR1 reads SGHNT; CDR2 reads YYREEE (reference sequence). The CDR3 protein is CASSRRTGDYEQYF. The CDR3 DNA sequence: TGTGCCAGCAGTCGTCGGACAGGGGACTACGAGCAGTACTTC.

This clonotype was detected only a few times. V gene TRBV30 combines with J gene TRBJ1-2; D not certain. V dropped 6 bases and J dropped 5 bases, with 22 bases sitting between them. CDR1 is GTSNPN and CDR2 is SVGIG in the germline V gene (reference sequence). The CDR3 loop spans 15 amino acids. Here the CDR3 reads CACDASKGRKYGYTF. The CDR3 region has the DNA TGTGCCTGCGATGCGAGTAAGGGCAGAAAATATGGCTACACCTTC.

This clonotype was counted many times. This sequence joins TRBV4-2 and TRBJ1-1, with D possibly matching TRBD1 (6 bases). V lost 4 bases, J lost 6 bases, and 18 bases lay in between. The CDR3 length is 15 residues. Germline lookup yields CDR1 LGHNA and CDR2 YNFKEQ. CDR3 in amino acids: CASSRDRTGGAEAFF. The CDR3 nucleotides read TGTGCCAGCAGCCGAGACAGGACGGGAGGAGCTGAAGCTTTCTTT.

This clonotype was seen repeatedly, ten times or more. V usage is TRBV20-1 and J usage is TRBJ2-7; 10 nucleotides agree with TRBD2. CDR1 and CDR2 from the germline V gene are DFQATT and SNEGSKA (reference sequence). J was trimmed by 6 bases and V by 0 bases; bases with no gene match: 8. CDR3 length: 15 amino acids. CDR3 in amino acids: CSARDAGTSVVEQYF. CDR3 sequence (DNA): TGCAGTGCTAGAGATGCTGGGACTAGCGTCGTCGAGCAGTACTTC.

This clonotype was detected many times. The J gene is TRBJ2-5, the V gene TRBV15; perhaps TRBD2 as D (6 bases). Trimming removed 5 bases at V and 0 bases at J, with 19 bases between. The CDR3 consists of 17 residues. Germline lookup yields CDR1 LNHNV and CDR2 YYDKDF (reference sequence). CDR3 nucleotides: TGTGCCACCAGCCCAGGAGGGGTGAGGGCAAACCAAGAGACCCAGTACTTC. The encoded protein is CATSPGGVRANQETQYF.

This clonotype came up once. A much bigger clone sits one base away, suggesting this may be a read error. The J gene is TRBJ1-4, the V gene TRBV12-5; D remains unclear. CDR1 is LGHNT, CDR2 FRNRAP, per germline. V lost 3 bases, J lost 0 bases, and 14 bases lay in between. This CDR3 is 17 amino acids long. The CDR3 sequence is CASGFVLQDATNEKLFF. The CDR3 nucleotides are TGTGCTAGTGGTTTCGTACTCCAGGATGCAACTAATGAAAAACTGTTTTTT.

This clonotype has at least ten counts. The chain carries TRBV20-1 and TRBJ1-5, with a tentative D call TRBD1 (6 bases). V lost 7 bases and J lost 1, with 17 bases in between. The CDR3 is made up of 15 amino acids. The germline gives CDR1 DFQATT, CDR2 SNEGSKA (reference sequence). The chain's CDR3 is CSVLLPGQSNQPQHF. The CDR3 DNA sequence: TGCAGTGTCCTACTCCCGGGACAAAGCAATCAGCCCCAGCATTTT.

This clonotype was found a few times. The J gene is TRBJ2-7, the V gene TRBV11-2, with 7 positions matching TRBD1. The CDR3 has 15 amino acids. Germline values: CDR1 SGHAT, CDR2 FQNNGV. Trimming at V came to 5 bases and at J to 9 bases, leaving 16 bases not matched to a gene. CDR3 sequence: CASSTPTGILRGQYF. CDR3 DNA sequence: TGTGCCAGCAGCACTCCGACAGGGATTCTACGAGGGCAGTACTTC.

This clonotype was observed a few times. The CDR3 DNA is TGCGCCAGCGGGCGGGACACCCTCACCGGGGAGCTGTTTTTT. Protein: CASGRDTLTGELFF. The V gene is TRBV5-1, the J gene TRBJ2-2; D assignment may be TRBD1 or TRBD2 (6 bases each). Trimming pared 7 bases from V and 4 bases from J, leaving 14 bases between. This CDR3 contains 14 residues. CDR1 and CDR2 (germline): SGHRS, YFSETQ.

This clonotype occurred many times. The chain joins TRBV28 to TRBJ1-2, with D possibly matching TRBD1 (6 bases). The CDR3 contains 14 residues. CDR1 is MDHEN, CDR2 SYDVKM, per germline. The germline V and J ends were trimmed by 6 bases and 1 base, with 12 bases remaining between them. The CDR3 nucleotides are TGTGCCAGCAGAACAACAGGGAATAACTATGGCTACACCTTC. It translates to CASRTTGNNYGYTF.

CDR3 residues: CASSTLESWYGYTF. The CDR3 DNA is TGTGCCAGCAGTACCCTTGAGAGTTGGTATGGCTACACCTTC. This rearrangement joins TRBV12-3 or TRBV12-4 to TRBJ1-2, with D hard to call. V was cut by 5 bases and J by 5 bases, with 15 bases left in between. This CDR3 has 14 amino acids.

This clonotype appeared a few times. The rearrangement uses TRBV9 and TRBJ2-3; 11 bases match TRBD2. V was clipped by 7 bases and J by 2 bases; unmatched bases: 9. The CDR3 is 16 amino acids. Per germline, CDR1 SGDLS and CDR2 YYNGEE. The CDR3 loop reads CASGIAGGGTTDTQYF. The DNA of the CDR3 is TGTGCCAGCGGGATAGCGGGAGGGGGCACCACAGATACGCAGTATTTT. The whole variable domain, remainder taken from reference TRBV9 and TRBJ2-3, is DSGVTQTPKHLITATGQRVTLRCSPRSGDLSVYWYQQSLDQGLQFLIQYYNGEERAKGNILERFSAQQFPDLHSELNLSSLELGDSALYFCASGIAGGGTTDTQYFGPGTRLTVL.

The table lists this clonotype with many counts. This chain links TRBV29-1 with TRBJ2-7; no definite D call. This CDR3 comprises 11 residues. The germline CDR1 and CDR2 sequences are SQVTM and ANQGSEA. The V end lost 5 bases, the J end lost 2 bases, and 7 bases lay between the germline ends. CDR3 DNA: TGCAGCGTTTCTGCCGCCTACGAGCAGTACTTC. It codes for CSVSAAYEQYF.

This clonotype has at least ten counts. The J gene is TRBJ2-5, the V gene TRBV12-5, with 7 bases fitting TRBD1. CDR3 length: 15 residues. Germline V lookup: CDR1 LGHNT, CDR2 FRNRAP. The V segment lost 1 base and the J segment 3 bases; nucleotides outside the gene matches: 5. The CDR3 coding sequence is TGTGCTAGTGGTTTGGGAGGGGGCGGCAAAGAGACCCAGTACTTC. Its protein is CASGLGGGGKETQYF.